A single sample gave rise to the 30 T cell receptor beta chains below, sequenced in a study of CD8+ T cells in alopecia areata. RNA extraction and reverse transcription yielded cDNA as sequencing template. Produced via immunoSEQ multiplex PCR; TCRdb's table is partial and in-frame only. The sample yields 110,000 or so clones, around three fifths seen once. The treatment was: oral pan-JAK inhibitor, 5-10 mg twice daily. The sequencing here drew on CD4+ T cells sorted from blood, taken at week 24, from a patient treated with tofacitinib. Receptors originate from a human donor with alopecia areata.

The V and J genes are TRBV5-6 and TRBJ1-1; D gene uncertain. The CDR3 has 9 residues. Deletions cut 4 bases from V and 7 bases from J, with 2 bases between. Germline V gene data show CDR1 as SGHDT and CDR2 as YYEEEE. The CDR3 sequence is CASSHEAFF. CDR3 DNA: TGTGCCAGCAGCCATGAAGCTTTCTTT.

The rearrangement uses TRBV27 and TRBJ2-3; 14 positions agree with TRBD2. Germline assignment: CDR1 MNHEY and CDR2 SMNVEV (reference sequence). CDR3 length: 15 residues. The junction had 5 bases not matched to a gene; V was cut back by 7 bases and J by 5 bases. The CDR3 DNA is TGTGCCAGCACCAGGACTAGCGGGGGGTTAGATACGCAGTATTTT. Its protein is CASTRTSGGLDTQYF.

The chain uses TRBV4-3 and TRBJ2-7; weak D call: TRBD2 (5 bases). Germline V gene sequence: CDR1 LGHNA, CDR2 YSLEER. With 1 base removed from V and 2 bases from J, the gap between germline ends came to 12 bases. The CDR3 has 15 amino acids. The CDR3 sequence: CASSQGGLRTYEQYF. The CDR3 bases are TGCGCCAGCAGCCAAGGAGGACTCCGAACCTACGAGCAGTACTTC.

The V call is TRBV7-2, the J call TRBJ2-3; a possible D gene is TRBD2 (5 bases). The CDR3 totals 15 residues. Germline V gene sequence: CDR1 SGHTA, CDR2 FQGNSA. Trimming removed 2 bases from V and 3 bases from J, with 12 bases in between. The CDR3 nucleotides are TGTGCCAGCAGCTTATACCGGACTCATACAGATACGCAGTATTTT. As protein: CASSLYRTHTDTQYF. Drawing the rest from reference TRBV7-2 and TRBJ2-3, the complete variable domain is GAGVSQSPSNKVTEKGKDVELRCDPISGHTALYWYRQSLGQGLEFLIYFQGNSAPDKSGLPSDRFSAERTGGSVSTLTIQRTQQEDSAVYLCASSLYRTHTDTQYFGPGTRLTVL.

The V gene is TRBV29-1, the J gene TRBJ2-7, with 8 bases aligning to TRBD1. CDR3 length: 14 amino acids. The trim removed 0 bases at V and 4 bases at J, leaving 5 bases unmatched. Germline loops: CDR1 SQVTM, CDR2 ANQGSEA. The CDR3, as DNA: TGCAGCGTTGAAGACAGGGGGCTAGGTTACGAGCAGTACTTC. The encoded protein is CSVEDRGLGYEQYF.

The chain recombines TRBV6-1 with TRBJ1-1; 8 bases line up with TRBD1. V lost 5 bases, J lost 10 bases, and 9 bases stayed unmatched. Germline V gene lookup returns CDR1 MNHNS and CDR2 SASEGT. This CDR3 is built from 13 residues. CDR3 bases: TGTGCCAGCAGTACACGGACAGGGATGACAGCTTTCTTT. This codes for CASSTRTGMTAFF.

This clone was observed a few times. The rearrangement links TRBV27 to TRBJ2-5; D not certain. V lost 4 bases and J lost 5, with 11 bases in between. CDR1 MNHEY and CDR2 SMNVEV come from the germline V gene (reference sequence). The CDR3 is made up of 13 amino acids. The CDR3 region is CASSYRTGETQYF. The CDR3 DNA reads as TGTGCCAGCAGTTATCGGACCGGGGAGACCCAGTACTTC.

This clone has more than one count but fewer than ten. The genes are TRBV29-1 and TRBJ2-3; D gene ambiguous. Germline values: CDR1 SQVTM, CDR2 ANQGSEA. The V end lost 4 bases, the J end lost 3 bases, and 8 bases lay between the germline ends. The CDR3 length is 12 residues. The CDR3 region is CSVGLDTDTQYF. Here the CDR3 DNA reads TGCAGCGTTGGGCTAGATACAGATACGCAGTATTTT.

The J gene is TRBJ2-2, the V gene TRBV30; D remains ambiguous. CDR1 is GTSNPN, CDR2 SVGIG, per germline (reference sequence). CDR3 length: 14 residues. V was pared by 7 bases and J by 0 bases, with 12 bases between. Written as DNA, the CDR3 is TGTGCCTCCAATCGGGCCGCGAACACCGGGGAGCTGTTTTTT. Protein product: CASNRAANTGELFF.

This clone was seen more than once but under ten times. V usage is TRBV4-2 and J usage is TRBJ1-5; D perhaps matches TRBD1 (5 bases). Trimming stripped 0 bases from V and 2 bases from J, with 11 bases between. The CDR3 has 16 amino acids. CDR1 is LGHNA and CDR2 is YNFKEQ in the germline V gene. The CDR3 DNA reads TGTGCCAGCAGCCAAGATCCGCAGGGTGGCAATCAGCCCCAGCATTTT. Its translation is CASSQDPQGGNQPQHF.

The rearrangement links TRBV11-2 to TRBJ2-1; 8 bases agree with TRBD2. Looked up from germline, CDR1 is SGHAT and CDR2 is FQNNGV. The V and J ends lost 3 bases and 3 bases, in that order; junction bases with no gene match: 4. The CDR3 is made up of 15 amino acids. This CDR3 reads CASSFSGAGYNEQFF. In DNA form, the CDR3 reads TGTGCCAGCAGCTTTAGCGGGGCTGGCTACAATGAGCAGTTCTTC.

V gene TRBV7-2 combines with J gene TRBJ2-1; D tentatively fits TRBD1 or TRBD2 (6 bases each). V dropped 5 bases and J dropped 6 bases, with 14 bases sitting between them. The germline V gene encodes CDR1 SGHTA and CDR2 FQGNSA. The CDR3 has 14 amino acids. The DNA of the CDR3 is TGTGCCAGCAGCGCCTGGGGGGCGGTCAATGAGCAGTTCTTC. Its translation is CASSAWGAVNEQFF.

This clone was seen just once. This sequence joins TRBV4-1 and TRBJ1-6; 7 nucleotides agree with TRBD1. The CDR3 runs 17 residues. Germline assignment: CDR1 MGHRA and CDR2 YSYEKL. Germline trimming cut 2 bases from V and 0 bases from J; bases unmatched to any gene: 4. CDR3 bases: TGCGCCAGCAGCCAACCGGACAGGAGCTCCTATAATTCACCCCTCCACTTT. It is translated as CASSQPDRSSYNSPLHF.

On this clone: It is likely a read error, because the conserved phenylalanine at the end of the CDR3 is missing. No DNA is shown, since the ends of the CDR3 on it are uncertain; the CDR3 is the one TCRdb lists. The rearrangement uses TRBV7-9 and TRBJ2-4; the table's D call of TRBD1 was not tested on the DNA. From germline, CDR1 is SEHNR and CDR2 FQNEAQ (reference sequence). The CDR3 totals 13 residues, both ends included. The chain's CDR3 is CASSLAGQLAPEL.

The DNA for the CDR3 is TGTGCCAGCTCACCACCAAACACGGAGAATGAAAAACTGTTTTTT. Protein sequence: CASSPPNTENEKLFF. The chain carries TRBV18 and TRBJ1-4; D is undetermined. V lost 0 bases to trimming and J lost 5 bases, with 10 bases between them. The germline gives CDR1 KGHSH, CDR2 LQKENI. The CDR3 is 15 residues long.

CDR3 loop: CASSLDGQGRGYTF. In nucleotides, the CDR3 is TGCGCCAGCAGCTTGGATGGACAGGGACGTGGCTACACCTTC. V is TRBV5-1 and J is TRBJ1-2; 8 positions agree with TRBD1. The ends lost 0 bases at V and 7 bases at J; junction bases unmatched: 5. Germline V CDR1 and CDR2: SGHRS, YFSETQ. CDR3 length: 14 amino acids.

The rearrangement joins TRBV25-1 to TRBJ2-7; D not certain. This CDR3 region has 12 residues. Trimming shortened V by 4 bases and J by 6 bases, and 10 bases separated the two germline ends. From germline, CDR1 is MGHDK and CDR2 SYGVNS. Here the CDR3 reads CASSGFIAEQYF. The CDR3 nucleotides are TGTGCCAGCAGTGGATTTATTGCCGAGCAGTACTTC.

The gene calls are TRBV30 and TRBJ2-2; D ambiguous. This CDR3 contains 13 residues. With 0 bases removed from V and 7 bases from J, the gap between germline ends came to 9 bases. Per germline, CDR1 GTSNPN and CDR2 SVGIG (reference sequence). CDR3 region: CAWSVLFGGELFF. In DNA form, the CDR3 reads TGTGCCTGGAGTGTACTATTCGGCGGGGAGCTGTTTTTT.

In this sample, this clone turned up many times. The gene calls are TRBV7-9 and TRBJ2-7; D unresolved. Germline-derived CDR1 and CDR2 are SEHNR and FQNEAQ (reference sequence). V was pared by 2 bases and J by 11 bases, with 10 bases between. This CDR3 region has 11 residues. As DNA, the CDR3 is TGTGCCAGCAGCTTATCACAAGTGGAGTACTTC. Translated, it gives CASSLSQVEYF.

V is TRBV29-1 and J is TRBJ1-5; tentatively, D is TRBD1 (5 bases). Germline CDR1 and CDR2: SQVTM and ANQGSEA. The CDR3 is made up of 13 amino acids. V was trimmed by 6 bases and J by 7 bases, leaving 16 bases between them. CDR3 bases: TGCAGCGTCCAACTCCAGGGCGACCAGCCCCAGCATTTT. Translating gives CSVQLQGDQPQHF.

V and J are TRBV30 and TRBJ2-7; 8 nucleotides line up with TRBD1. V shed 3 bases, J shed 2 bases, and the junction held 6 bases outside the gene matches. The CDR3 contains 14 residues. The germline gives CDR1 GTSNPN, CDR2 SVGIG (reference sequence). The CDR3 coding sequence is TGTGCCTGGAGACCGGGACAGGCGACCTACGAGCAGTACTTC. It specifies CAWRPGQATYEQYF.

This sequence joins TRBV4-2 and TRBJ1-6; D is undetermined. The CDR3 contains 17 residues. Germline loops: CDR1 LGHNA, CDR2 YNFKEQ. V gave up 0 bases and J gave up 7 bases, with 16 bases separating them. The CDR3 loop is CASSQEGSATFNSPLHF. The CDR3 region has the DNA TGTGCCAGCAGCCAAGAGGGCAGCGCTACCTTCAATTCACCCCTCCACTTT.

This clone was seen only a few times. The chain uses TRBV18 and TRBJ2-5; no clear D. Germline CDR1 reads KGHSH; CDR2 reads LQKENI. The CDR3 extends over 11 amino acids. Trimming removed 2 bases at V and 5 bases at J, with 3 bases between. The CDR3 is CASSPAETQYF. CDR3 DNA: TGTGCCAGCTCACCAGCGGAGACCCAGTACTTC.

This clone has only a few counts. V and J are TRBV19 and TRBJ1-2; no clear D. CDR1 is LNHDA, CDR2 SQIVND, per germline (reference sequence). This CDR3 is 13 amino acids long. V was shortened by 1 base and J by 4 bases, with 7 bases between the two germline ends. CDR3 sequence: CASSIGTVYGYTF. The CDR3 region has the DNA TGTGCCAGTAGTATAGGGACGGTCTATGGCTACACCTTC. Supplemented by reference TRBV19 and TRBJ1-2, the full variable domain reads DGGITQSPKYLFRKEGQNVTLSCEQNLNHDAMYWYRQDPGQGLRLIYYSQIVNDFQKGDIAEGYSVSREKKESFPLTVTSAQKNPTAFYLCASSIGTVYGYTFGSGTRLTVV.

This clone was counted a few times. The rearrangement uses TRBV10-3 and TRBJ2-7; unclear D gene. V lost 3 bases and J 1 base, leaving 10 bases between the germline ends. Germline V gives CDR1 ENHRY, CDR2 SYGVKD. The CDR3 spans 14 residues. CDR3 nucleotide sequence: TGTGCCATCAGTGAATATGGCAGTTCCTACGAGCAGTACTTC. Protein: CAISEYGSSYEQYF.

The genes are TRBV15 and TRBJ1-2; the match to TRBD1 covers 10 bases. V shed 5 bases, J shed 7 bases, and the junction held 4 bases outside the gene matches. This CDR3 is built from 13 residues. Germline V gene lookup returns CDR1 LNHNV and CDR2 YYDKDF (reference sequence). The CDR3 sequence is CATSPGQGIGYTF. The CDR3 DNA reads TGTGCCACCAGCCCGGGACAGGGGATTGGCTACACCTTC.

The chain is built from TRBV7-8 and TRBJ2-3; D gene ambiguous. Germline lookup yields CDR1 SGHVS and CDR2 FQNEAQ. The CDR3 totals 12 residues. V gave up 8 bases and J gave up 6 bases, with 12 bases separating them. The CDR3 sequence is CASRPKGDTQYF. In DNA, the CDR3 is TGTGCCAGCCGGCCAAAAGGGGATACGCAGTATTTT.

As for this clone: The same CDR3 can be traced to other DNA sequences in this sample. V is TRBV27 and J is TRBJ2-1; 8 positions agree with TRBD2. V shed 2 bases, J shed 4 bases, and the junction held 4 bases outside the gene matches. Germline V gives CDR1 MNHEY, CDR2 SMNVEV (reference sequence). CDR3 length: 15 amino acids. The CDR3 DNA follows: TGTGCCAGCAGTTTAATGGTAGCGGGATACAATGAGCAGTTCTTC. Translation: CASSLMVAGYNEQFF.

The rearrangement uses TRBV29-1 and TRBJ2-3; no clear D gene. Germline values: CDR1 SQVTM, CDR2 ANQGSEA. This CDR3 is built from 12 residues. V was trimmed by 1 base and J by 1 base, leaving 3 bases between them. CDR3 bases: TGCAGCGTTGAAGTGGGCACAGATACGCAGTATTTT. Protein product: CSVEVGTDTQYF.

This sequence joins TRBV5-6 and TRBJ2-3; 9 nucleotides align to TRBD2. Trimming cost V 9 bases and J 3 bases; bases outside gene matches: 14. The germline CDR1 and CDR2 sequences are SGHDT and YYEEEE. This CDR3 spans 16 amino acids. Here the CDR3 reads CATNAEGTSITDTQYF. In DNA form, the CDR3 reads TGTGCCACAAATGCCGAAGGGACTAGCATTACAGATACGCAGTATTTT.